The 18 T cell receptor beta chains presented below share a single source sample, sequenced in a study of CD4+ T cells in melanoma. The assay was immunoSEQ multiplex PCR, and TCRdb's table has in-frame clones only and misses some. This sample carries more than 15,000 clones, roughly three quarters of them seen once, and the ten largest clones take approximately 12%. The specimen sequenced was cells from a culture (not recorded whether cultured in vitro). Source of these receptors: a human donor with melanoma.

V and J are TRBV23-1 and TRBJ1-6; D gene uncertain. TRBV23-1 is recorded as an ORF, its role being uncertain. The V and J ends lost 1 base and 5 bases respectively, with 9 bases between them. The CDR3 extends over 15 amino acids. The CDR3 is CASSQCRPHNSPLHF. In DNA form, the CDR3 reads TGCGCCAGCAGTCAATGTCGGCCGCATAATTCACCCCTCCACTTT.

This chain uses TRBV29-1 with TRBJ1-4; unclear D gene. The V gene's germline CDR1 is SQVTM and CDR2 ANQGSEA. This CDR3 comprises 14 residues. V dropped 3 bases and J dropped 8 bases, with 16 bases sitting between them. CDR3: CSVEKVRPGEKLFF. CDR3 nucleotides: TGCAGCGTTGAGAAAGTCCGGCCGGGGGAAAAACTGTTTTTT.

This clone was recorded a few times. The CDR3 sequence is CASTEGQGLIQYF. For the CDR3, the DNA is TGTGCCAGCACCGAGGGGCAGGGACTAATTCAGTACTTC. The V and J genes are TRBV2 and TRBJ2-4; 7 nucleotides line up with TRBD2. V shed 7 bases and J 10 bases; nucleotides not matched to a gene: 10. Germline V gives CDR1 SNHLY, CDR2 FYNNEI. CDR3 length: 13 residues.

The chain has TRBV5-1 and TRBJ1-6; 9 bases fit TRBD1. The CDR3 covers 14 residues. V shed 6 bases, J shed 8 bases, and the junction held 6 bases outside the gene matches. Germline assignment: CDR1 SGHRS and CDR2 YFSETQ. In DNA, the CDR3 is TGCGCCAGCACGGTGGGACAGGGCGATTCACCCCTCCACTTT. It yields the protein CASTVGQGDSPLHF. Variable domain in full (rest from reference TRBV5-1 and TRBJ1-6): KAGVTQTPRYLIKTRGQQVTLSCSPISGHRSVSWYQQTPGQGLQFLFEYFSETQRNKGNFPGRFSGRQFSNSRSEMNVSTLELGDSALYLCASTVGQGDSPLHFGNGTRLTVT.

This chain links TRBV23-1 with TRBJ2-7; D may be TRBD2 (5 bases). TRBV23-1 falls under the ORF class, with uncertain function. CDR3 length: 14 amino acids. Trimming left V 8 bases short and J 0 bases short, with 14 bases between. This chain's CDR3 is CASVEVRTSYEQYF. CDR3 DNA: TGCGCCAGCGTGGAGGTCCGAACCTCCTACGAGCAGTACTTC.

V usage is TRBV14 and J usage is TRBJ1-1; D is perhaps TRBD1 (5 bases). The CDR3 runs to 13 residues. V was clipped by 1 base and J by 11 bases, with 14 bases between them. The V gene's germline CDR1 is SGHDN and CDR2 FVKESK. The CDR3 reads CASSQGLGGTAFF. Here the CDR3 DNA reads TGTGCCAGCAGCCAAGGATTGGGGGGTACTGCTTTCTTT.

The V and J genes are TRBV7-9 and TRBJ2-1; 9 nucleotides match TRBD1. The germline V gene has CDR1 SEHNR and CDR2 FQNEAQ (reference sequence). The CDR3 consists of 15 residues. With 5 bases clipped from V and 2 bases from J, the junction kept 4 bases outside the gene matches. The CDR3 DNA reads as TGTGCCAGCAGCCGTACAGGGGGCCCCTACAATGAGCAGTTCTTC. It translates to CASSRTGGPYNEQFF.

The rearrangement links TRBV7-2 to TRBJ2-7; D not certain. Trimming took off 5 bases at V and 2 bases at J, with 13 bases between the two ends. The CDR3 totals 14 residues. CDR1 and CDR2 (germline): SGHTA, FQGNSA. CDR3 region: CASSVGLRTYEQYF. Written as DNA, the CDR3 is TGTGCCAGCAGCGTGGGGTTGAGGACCTACGAGCAGTACTTC. Full variable domain (missing parts from reference TRBV7-2 and TRBJ2-7): GAGVSQSPSNKVTEKGKDVELRCDPISGHTALYWYRQSLGQGLEFLIYFQGNSAPDKSGLPSDRFSAERTGGSVSTLTIQRTQQEDSAVYLCASSVGLRTYEQYFGPGTRLTVT.

The chain carries TRBV7-3 and TRBJ2-1, with a weak D call TRBD2 (5 bases). This CDR3 is 14 amino acids long. Germline assignment: CDR1 SGHTA and CDR2 FQGTGA. V gave up 1 base and J gave up 4 bases, with 8 bases separating them. The CDR3 loop reads CASSLIPGYNEQFF. CDR3 nucleotides: TGTGCCAGCAGCTTAATCCCGGGGTACAATGAGCAGTTCTTC.

This clone was counted only a few times. V usage is TRBV2 and J usage is TRBJ2-3; a weak D match, TRBD2 (6 bases). Trimming took off 6 bases at V and 0 bases at J, with 16 bases between the two ends. The CDR3 has 16 residues. Looked up from germline, CDR1 is SNHLY and CDR2 is FYNNEI. CDR3: CASSGGTGFSTDTQYF. The CDR3 coding sequence is TGTGCCAGCAGCGGCGGGACTGGATTTAGCACAGATACGCAGTATTTT.

V gene TRBV29-1 combines with J gene TRBJ2-3; D unresolved. The CDR3 loop spans 11 amino acids. The germline V gene has CDR1 SQVTM and CDR2 ANQGSEA. V was clipped by 5 bases and J by 5 bases, with 8 bases between them. CDR3 residues: CSVLLGDTQYF. CDR3 nucleotides: TGCAGCGTTCTATTGGGAGATACGCAGTATTTT.

This chain links TRBV7-8 with TRBJ1-1, with TRBD1 as a possible D gene (5 bases). V gave up 1 base and J gave up 5 bases, with 11 bases separating them. CDR3 length equals 14 residues. Per the germline V gene, CDR1 is SGHVS and CDR2 is FQNEAQ. The CDR3 sequence: CASSLERRGTEAFF. The CDR3 DNA sequence: TGTGCCAGCAGCTTAGAACGGAGGGGAACTGAAGCTTTCTTT.

The rearrangement joins TRBV5-6 to TRBJ1-2; the match to TRBD1 covers 10 bases. Looked up from germline, CDR1 is SGHDT and CDR2 is YYEEEE. J gave up 7 bases and V 2 bases, and 2 bases lay outside the gene matches. CDR3 length: 13 residues. CDR3 DNA sequence: TGTGCCAGCAGCTTCCGGGACAGGGGTGGCTACACCTTC. Amino acid sequence: CASSFRDRGGYTF. Variable domain in full (rest from reference TRBV5-6 and TRBJ1-2): DAGVTQSPTHLIKTRGQQVTLRCSPKSGHDTVSWYQQALGQGPQFIFQYYEEEERQRGNFPDRFSGHQFPNYSSELNVNALLLGDSALYLCASSFRDRGGYTFGSGTRLTVV.

The chain carries TRBV19 and TRBJ2-7, with 8 bases fitting TRBD2. Germline V gene data show CDR1 as LNHDA and CDR2 as SQIVND (reference sequence). V was pared by 3 bases and J by 8 bases, with 9 bases of the junction left unmatched. This CDR3 is built from 14 residues. The CDR3 sequence is CASSIYPGGDKQYF. The CDR3 DNA sequence: TGTGCCAGTAGTATTTACCCGGGAGGGGACAAGCAGTACTTC. Full variable domain (rest looked up from reference TRBV19 and TRBJ2-7): DGGITQSPKYLFRKEGQNVTLSCEQNLNHDAMYWYRQDPGQGLRLIYYSQIVNDFQKGDIAEGYSVSREKKESFPLTVTSAQKNPTAFYLCASSIYPGGDKQYFGPGTRLTVT.

There are a few counts of this clone. This sequence joins TRBV7-2 and TRBJ2-2; the D call may be TRBD1 or TRBD2 (5 bases each). This CDR3 has 15 amino acids. Per the germline V gene, CDR1 is SGHTA and CDR2 is FQGNSA. Trimming removed 8 bases at V and 1 base at J, with 14 bases between. CDR3 nucleotides: TGTGCCAGCTCGGGACGTAACCTGAACACCGGGGAGCTGTTTTTT. Residues: CASSGRNLNTGELFF.

The rearrangement uses TRBV19 and TRBJ1-2; tentative D call: TRBD1 (5 bases). Germline V gives CDR1 LNHDA, CDR2 SQIVND (reference sequence). V dropped 9 bases and J dropped 1 base, with 15 bases sitting between them. The CDR3 length is 14 residues. The CDR3 reads CASTRQYLNYGYTF. CDR3 nucleotides: TGTGCCAGCACACGACAGTACCTTAACTATGGCTACACCTTC. The complete variable domain, with remaining parts taken from reference TRBV19 and TRBJ1-2, reads DGGITQSPKYLFRKEGQNVTLSCEQNLNHDAMYWYRQDPGQGLRLIYYSQIVNDFQKGDIAEGYSVSREKKESFPLTVTSAQKNPTAFYLCASTRQYLNYGYTFGSGTRLTVV.

The chain's CDR3 is CASSLGFWTATYEQYF. The CDR3 coding sequence is TGTGCCAGCAGCTTGGGTTTCTGGACAGCCACCTACGAGCAGTACTTC. The chain couples TRBV5-8 to TRBJ2-5; TRBD1 is a possible D gene (6 bases). Near its end, the DNA agrees better with TRBJ2-7, so the J call may be wrong. Germline lookup yields CDR1 SGHTS and CDR2 YDEGEE. CDR3 length equals 16 residues.

J is TRBJ1-2 and V is TRBV15, with D possibly TRBD1 on 5 matching bases. Trimming removed 5 bases at V and 8 bases at J, with 21 bases between. Germline-derived CDR1 and CDR2 are LNHNV and YYDKDF (reference sequence). This CDR3 is 15 amino acids long. The CDR3 spells CATSVQRGGSGGYTF. CDR3 sequence (DNA): TGTGCCACCAGCGTTCAGAGGGGTGGATCGGGAGGCTACACCTTC.